These 31 T cell receptor beta chains originate from one sample sequenced in a study of cytomegalovirus exposure and HLA in healthy donors. 13 Jbeta primers and 60 Vbeta primers were used for the PCR. TCRdb's table, derived via immunoSEQ multiplex PCR, lists solely in-frame clones and lacks some. This sample carries approximately 200,000 clones, approximately 80% of them seen once, and the ten largest clones take around 2.2%. The sequenced material came from PBMCs. These receptor sequences come from a woman between 18 and 29 years old in good health and CMV-seropositive.

The chain links TRBV13 to TRBJ2-5, with a weak D call TRBD1 (6 bases). Germline V gene lookup returns CDR1 PRHDT and CDR2 FYEKMQ (reference sequence). This CDR3 has 13 amino acids. Trimming pared 5 bases from V and 5 bases from J, leaving 12 bases between. The CDR3 loop reads CASSLPGAETQYF. The CDR3 DNA reads TGTGCCAGCAGCCTCCCAGGGGCGGAGACCCAGTACTTC. Combining the CDR3 with reference TRBV13 and TRBJ2-5 gives the whole variable domain AAGVIQSPRHLIKEKRETATLKCYPIPRHDTVYWYQQGPGQDPQFLISFYEKMQSDKGSIPDRFSAQQFSDYHSELNMSSLELGDSALYFCASSLPGAETQYFGPGTRLLVL.

V is TRBV19 and J is TRBJ2-3, with 8 bases identical to TRBD2. The CDR3 is 15 residues long. J was trimmed by 4 bases and V by 10 bases; bases with no gene match: 13. Germline V gives CDR1 LNHDA, CDR2 SQIVND (reference sequence). CDR3 in amino acids: CATSPGLVEADTQYF. The DNA for the CDR3 is TGTGCCACCTCCCCGGGACTAGTGGAGGCAGATACGCAGTATTTT.

V is TRBV21-1 and J is TRBJ2-3; the tabulated D call, TRBD2, remains unverified against the DNA. TRBV21-1 is flagged as a pseudogene. The CDR3 runs 19 residues. The CDR3 DNA is TGTGCCAGCAGCAAAGGATTAGACGCTGACTGTGACTTGCCCAATACGCAGTATTTT. This gives the protein CASSKGLDADCDLPNTQYF.

This chain uses TRBV2 with TRBJ1-1; 9 bases match TRBD1. CDR1 and CDR2 (germline): SNHLY, FYNNEI. V dropped 7 bases and J dropped 5; count of bases not matched to a gene: 5. The CDR3 totals 13 residues. CDR3 bases: TGTGCCAGCACTCGACAGGGGGGTACTGAAGCTTTCTTT. Translation: CASTRQGGTEAFF.

The V gene is TRBV28, the J gene TRBJ1-1; D might be TRBD1 (5 bases). V dropped 1 base and J dropped 3 bases, with 9 bases sitting between them. The CDR3 has 14 amino acids. The germline V gene encodes CDR1 MDHEN and CDR2 SYDVKM. Written as DNA, the CDR3 is TGTGCCAGCAGTTTATCAGGGTGGGACACTGAAGCTTTCTTT. Residues: CASSLSGWDTEAFF.

This clone was seen a few times. This chain joins TRBV10-3 and TRBJ1-2; 9 nucleotides line up with TRBD1. Germline V gene lookup returns CDR1 ENHRY and CDR2 SYGVKD. V lost 0 bases to trimming and J lost 7 bases; unmatched junction nucleotides: 6. There are 15 residues in the CDR3. Here the CDR3 reads CAISESQGAGFGYTF. Here the CDR3 DNA reads TGTGCCATCAGTGAGTCACAGGGGGCCGGATTTGGCTACACCTTC.

Concerning this clone: A junction boundary mismatches the germline segment, possibly from a read error. The chain has TRBV5-1 and TRBJ2-3; D unclear. The CDR3 has 13 residues. The germline CDR1 and CDR2 sequences are SGHRS and YFSETQ. CDR3 nucleotides: TGCGCCAGCAGCTTGGGCCCCACAGATACGCAGTACTTT. This encodes CASSLGPTDTQYF.

This chain links TRBV27 with TRBJ1-1; 7 bases map to TRBD1. Germline lookup yields CDR1 MNHEY and CDR2 SMNVEV (reference sequence). Trimming cost V 2 bases and J 4 bases; bases outside gene matches: 4. The CDR3 length is 14 residues. CDR3 loop: CASSLTAGGTEAFF. The CDR3 nucleotides are TGTGCCAGCAGTTTAACGGCAGGGGGCACTGAAGCTTTCTTT.

The gene calls are TRBV27 and TRBJ1-2, with D possibly being TRBD1 (5 bases). The V end lost 5 bases, the J end lost 5 bases, and 18 bases lay between the germline ends. The CDR3 consists of 15 residues. Germline CDR1 is MNHEY and CDR2 is SMNVEV (reference sequence). This CDR3 is CASSPHRGVGYGYTF. DNA for the CDR3: TGTGCCAGCAGTCCCCACCGGGGGGTAGGATATGGCTACACCTTC.

The chain combines TRBV6-1 with TRBJ1-5, with D perhaps matching TRBD1 (5 bases). The length of the CDR3 is 14 residues. Between the trimmed V and J ends, which lost 5 bases and 7 bases, there was a span of 15 bases. Germline V gene lookup returns CDR1 MNHNS and CDR2 SASEGT. The CDR3 coding sequence is TGTGCCAGCAGTAACAATAAGGGGAACCAGCCCCAGCATTTT. This codes for CASSNNKGNQPQHF.

V and J are TRBV7-6 and TRBJ2-1; 7 bases are shared with TRBD2. J was trimmed by 4 bases and V by 5 bases; bases with no gene match: 8. Germline loops: CDR1 SGHVS, CDR2 FNYEAQ. This CDR3 is built from 15 residues. In DNA, the CDR3 is TGTGCCAGCAGCCCTACTAGCGCTTGGTACAATGAGCAGTTCTTC. Translated: CASSPTSAWYNEQFF.

V and J are TRBV6-6 and TRBJ2-1, with TRBD2 matching over 9 bases. The CDR3 contains 15 residues. Trimming took 6 bases from V and 4 from J; bases not matched to a gene: 7. Germline V gene sequence: CDR1 MNHNY, CDR2 SVGAGI (reference sequence). CDR3 in DNA: TGTGCCAGCAGCCCCAGGACTAGCGTTTACAATGAGCAGTTCTTC. Translation gives CASSPRTSVYNEQFF.

This chain connects TRBV9 to TRBJ1-6; D possibly corresponds to TRBD1 (6 bases). The V end was cut by 4 bases, the J end by 6 bases, with 17 bases between. CDR3 length equals 16 residues. Germline V lookup: CDR1 SGDLS, CDR2 YYNGEE. In nucleotides, the CDR3 is TGTGCCAGCAGCCATCCCGACAGGAGTCGTAATTCACCCCTCCACTTT. Residues: CASSHPDRSRNSPLHF.

V and J are TRBV7-9 and TRBJ2-7, with D hard to call. Trimming removed 4 bases from V and 4 bases from J, with 14 bases in between. The CDR3 length is 14 residues. CDR1 is SEHNR and CDR2 is FQNEAQ in the germline V gene (reference sequence). The CDR3 sequence is CASSSQASHYEQYV. CDR3 DNA: TGTGCCAGCAGCTCGCAGGCCAGCCATTACGAGCAGTACGTC.

This chain connects TRBV6-5 to TRBJ2-1; 7 bases are shared with TRBD2. The CDR3 has 13 amino acids. With 0 bases clipped from V and 10 bases from J, the junction kept 3 bases outside the gene matches. The germline gives CDR1 MNHEY, CDR2 SVGAGI. CDR3 nucleotide sequence: TGTGCCAGCAGTTACTCGCTTAGCGGGGAGCAGTTCTTC. Residues: CASSYSLSGEQFF.

The chain has TRBV14 and TRBJ2-2, with TRBD1 matching 8 bases. CDR1 is SGHDN and CDR2 is FVKESK in the germline V gene. This CDR3 has 16 residues. Trimming cost V 4 bases and J 0 bases; bases outside gene matches: 4. The CDR3 sequence: CASSPRTGTNTGELFF. DNA of the CDR3: TGTGCCAGCAGCCCTAGGACAGGGACGAACACCGGGGAGCTGTTTTTT.

The sample holds a few counts of this clone. V gene TRBV7-9 combines with J gene TRBJ1-2, with unresolved D. CDR1 SEHNR and CDR2 FQNEAQ come from the germline V gene (reference sequence). Trimming cost V 1 base and J 11 bases, with 14 bases left between them. The CDR3 contains 13 residues. The CDR3 spells CASSLVGSLRYTF. In DNA, the CDR3 is TGTGCCAGCAGCTTAGTCGGGTCTTTACGGTACACCTTC.

The chain links TRBV4-3 to TRBJ1-2; maybe TRBD1 (6 bases). The germline V gene has CDR1 LGHNA and CDR2 YSLEER. The CDR3 runs to 13 residues. Trimming shortened V by 4 bases and J by 8 bases, and 14 bases separated the two germline ends. The CDR3 region is CASSPPRGGGYTF. CDR3 sequence (DNA): TGCGCCAGCAGCCCCCCCAGGGGAGGGGGCTACACCTTC.

This chain joins TRBV30 and TRBJ1-4; 9 positions agree with TRBD1. The CDR3 consists of 15 residues. V was pared by 2 bases and J by 3 bases, with 4 bases of the junction left unmatched. Germline loops: CDR1 GTSNPN, CDR2 SVGIG (reference sequence). CDR3 amino acids: CAWSPGQGSNEKLFF. The CDR3 DNA is TGTGCCTGGAGTCCGGGACAGGGATCTAATGAAAAACTGTTTTTT.

The V and J genes are TRBV29-1 and TRBJ2-4, with D unclear. The V and J ends lost 0 bases and 8 bases respectively, with 8 bases between them. In germline, CDR1 is SQVTM, CDR2 ANQGSEA. This CDR3 spans 12 amino acids. The CDR3 loop is CSVEEVDYIQYF. CDR3 sequence (DNA): TGCAGCGTTGAAGAGGTAGACTACATTCAGTACTTC.

The CDR3 DNA is TGCAGTGCTAGCAGGGGGTTAGGGCAGTACTTC. Translating gives CSASRGLGQYF. J is TRBJ2-7 and V is TRBV20-1, with TRBD1 matching 7 bases. CDR3 length equals 11 residues. Germline CDR1 and CDR2: DFQATT and SNEGSKA (reference sequence). V trimming: 3 bases; J trimming: 9 bases; junction bases outside the gene matches: 5.

This sequence joins TRBV10-1 and TRBJ2-1; weak D call: TRBD2 (6 bases). Deletions cut 2 bases from V and 1 base from J, with 12 bases between. The germline CDR1 and CDR2 sequences are WNHNN and SYGVQD (reference sequence). This CDR3 has 16 residues. The CDR3 bases are TGCGCCAGCAGTGAGCGGAGGGGATCATCCTACAATGAGCAGTTCTTC. Its protein product is CASSERRGSSYNEQFF.

This clone came up a few times. J is TRBJ2-7 and V is TRBV7-2; the D is unclear. Per the germline V gene, CDR1 is SGHTA and CDR2 is FQGNSA. The V end lost 1 base, the J end lost 3 bases, and 7 bases lay between the germline ends. The CDR3 consists of 13 residues. This chain's CDR3 is CASSLVPGYEQYF. The CDR3 DNA follows: TGTGCCAGCAGCTTAGTACCGGGCTACGAGCAGTACTTC.

The rearrangement joins TRBV30 to TRBJ1-1, with D perhaps matching TRBD1 (6 bases). V was clipped by 5 bases and J by 4 bases, with 14 bases between them. The CDR3 extends over 13 amino acids. Germline V lookup: CDR1 GTSNPN, CDR2 SVGIG (reference sequence). The CDR3 protein is CAWDDLGGTEAFF. DNA for the CDR3: TGTGCCTGGGACGATTTAGGGGGCACTGAAGCTTTCTTT.

The rearrangement uses TRBV7-3 and TRBJ1-2, with a possible D match to TRBD1 (5 bases). Germline V gene sequence: CDR1 SGHTA, CDR2 FQGTGA. V gave up 8 bases and J gave up 1 base, with 11 bases separating them. The CDR3 totals 13 residues. Here the CDR3 reads CASGAGINYGYTF. The CDR3 nucleotides are TGTGCCAGCGGGGCTGGGATTAACTATGGCTACACCTTC.

The chain has TRBV2 and TRBJ1-1; TRBD1 is a possible D gene (6 bases). Trimming left V 6 bases short and J 1 base short, with 12 bases between. Per the germline V gene, CDR1 is SNHLY and CDR2 is FYNNEI. The CDR3 has 14 residues. CDR3 protein: CASSVQGGNTEAFF. CDR3 nucleotide sequence: TGTGCCAGCAGCGTACAGGGTGGGAACACTGAAGCTTTCTTT.

On this clone: Other DNA variants within this sample encode the same CDR3. The V gene is TRBV2, the J gene TRBJ1-4, with a weak D call TRBD1 (6 bases). CDR1 is SNHLY and CDR2 is FYNNEI in the germline V gene. V shed 9 bases and J shed 7 bases, with 18 bases lying between them. The CDR3 runs to 14 residues. The CDR3 DNA is TGTGCCAGGGAGATACAGGGCTCGGGTGAAAAACTGTTTTTT. Translated: CAREIQGSGEKLFF. Using reference TRBV2 and TRBJ1-4 for the parts outside the CDR3, the full variable domain is EPEVTQTPSHQVTQMGQEVILRCVPISNHLYFYWYRQILGQKVEFLVSFYNNEISEKSEIFDDQFSVERPDGSNFTLKIRSTKLEDSAMYFCAREIQGSGEKLFFGSGTQLSVL.

The chain has TRBV7-9 and TRBJ2-7; 9 bases are shared with TRBD1. Trimming took 5 bases from V and 1 from J; bases not matched to a gene: 12. The CDR3 is 17 amino acids. Germline CDR1 SEHNR, CDR2 FQNEAQ (reference sequence). The CDR3 DNA reads TGTGCCAGCAGCCCGCCGGGACAGGGCCTACTATCCTACGAGCAGTACTTC. It specifies CASSPPGQGLLSYEQYF.

J is TRBJ1-2 and V is TRBV2; perhaps TRBD1 as D (6 bases). The CDR3 length is 15 residues. Per germline, CDR1 SNHLY and CDR2 FYNNEI. V lost 6 bases, J lost 0 bases, and 14 bases lay in between. In DNA form, the CDR3 reads TGTGCCAGCAGCACCAGGGGAAAAGCTAACTATGGCTACACCTTC. Translation: CASSTRGKANYGYTF.

This chain connects TRBV5-1 to TRBJ1-1, with D hard to call. Germline V CDR1 and CDR2: SGHRS, YFSETQ. The CDR3 loop spans 13 amino acids. V gave up 0 bases and J gave up 2 bases, with 5 bases separating them. CDR3 bases: TGCGCCAGCAGCTTGGACTTTAACACTGAAGCTTTCTTT. Translating it yields CASSLDFNTEAFF.

This chain connects TRBV28 to TRBJ1-5; 12 nucleotides align to TRBD1. V was pared by 4 bases and J by 10 bases, with 5 bases of the junction left unmatched. This CDR3 has 14 residues. Per germline, CDR1 MDHEN and CDR2 SYDVKM. DNA of the CDR3: TGTGCCAGCAGTTCGGGACAGGGGGCCCCCCCCCAGCATTTT. It translates to CASSSGQGAPPQHF.